The sequence of this TCR beta chain was determined in a study of human thymus T cells (dated by TCRdb to about 2020). As for the study more broadly: The study used 7 or 8 infant thymus samples plus four related peripheral blood samples to characterize TCR alpha and beta repertoires. The cohort included six male and a couple of female infants, with donor ages spanning 7 to 244 days. The paper as a whole reports these results and caveats: On average, thymus samples gave hundreds of thousands of unique TCRB clonotypes, whereas blood samples gave 75,000 to 95,000. The related research found that thymic TCR repertoires overlapped highly between unrelated individuals. Both the thymic and the peripheral blood repertoires appeared to show biased V and J gene segment usage.

Via the germline V gene, CDR1 is MRHNA and CDR2 SNTAGT. The CDR3 goes from the cysteine to the phenylalanine over 15 residues. Of the read, only the CDR3 DNA is kept; its 45 bases are in frame from base 1. V is pruned by 8 bases and J by 5 bases, leaving 9 bases of the junction without a gene match. The thymus tissue came from surgical resects taken out during corrective cardiac surgery. In Finland, the donors were immunologically healthy infants who were having open corrective cardiac surgery for congenital heart defects. Thymocytes were mechanically released from the tissue and were stored as pellets of 10-30 million cells at -70 degrees C. A QIAsymphony instrument was used to extract genomic DNA from frozen cell pellets. Comment on this clone: Its recognized antigen is unknown. The record has no base qualities; no much larger clone is one base away.

TCRB and TCRAD loci were amplified from a standardized quantity of quality-controlled genomic DNA using the immunoSEQ multiplex PCR assay. The amplicons spanned the V(D)J region and were long enough to cover the CDR3 and allow V and J genes to be identified. The commercial immunoSEQ service was used to sequence amplicons on an Illumina platform. As for the original processing: Corrections for primer bias and sequencing errors followed previously described methods, while TCRAD and TCRB definitions were based on the IMGT database. Repertoires were analysed with immunoSEQ Analyzer 3.0 and VDJTools, covering basic statistics, V/J segment usage, diversity estimates, rarefaction and pairwise overlap. Diversity was estimated using the Chao1, ChaoE, Efron-Thisted, Shannon and inverse Simpson indices, and was also estimated on datasets down-sampled to the size of the smallest sample. Repertoire overlap was assessed by strict matching of CDR3 nucleotide sequence, V gene and J gene, and clustering was done by Jaccard-based multidimensional scaling. TCRdb stores this immuneACCESS table with in-frame sequences only. Part of the clones is absent; in the studies checked, under half of the shortfall reflects unresolved V genes, and no reason is known for the rest. The V and J calls and clone size come from that table; D and trimming were worked out from the DNA. The sample table records some 120,000 clones; around 95% of these occur just once. In total, the top ten clones hold 0.02% to 0.03% of the sample.

Recombination connected TRBV6-4 to TRBJ2-1; 10 central bases correspond to TRBD2. This sequence originates from a boy younger than two with a congenital heart defect but otherwise immunologically healthy. Sample: thymus tissue. The DNA reads as follows: TGTGCCAGCTCGTTTAGCGGGGGGTCAGACAATGAGCAGTTCTTC. Its translation reads: CASSFSGGSDNEQFF.